This record covers a single T cell receptor beta chain. These data belong to a study of blood T cell repertoires in COVID-19. Across the study: Italy, Spain and the United States were the sources of the convalescent and acute COVID-19 samples.

The repertoire was sequenced with immunoSEQ multiplex PCR; TCRdb's copy has only in-frame clones and lacks some. Of about 190,000 clones detected, more than 70% appear once; the ten largest clones hold about 6.8%. Germline V gene data show CDR1 as KGHDR and CDR2 as SFDVKD. The CDR3 has 17 amino acids. The J segment lost 4 bases and the V segment lost 4 bases, leaving 12 bases of the junction unmatched. The origin of this receptor is a middle-aged woman who had recovered from COVID-19. The chain links TRBV24-1 to TRBJ1-5; TRBD1 matches at 7 bases. The sequencing input was peripheral blood. The CDR3 is CATSDSTTGAWNQPQHF. Written as DNA, the CDR3 is TGTGCCACCAGTGACTCAACAACAGGGGCTTGGAATCAGCCCCAGCATTTT.